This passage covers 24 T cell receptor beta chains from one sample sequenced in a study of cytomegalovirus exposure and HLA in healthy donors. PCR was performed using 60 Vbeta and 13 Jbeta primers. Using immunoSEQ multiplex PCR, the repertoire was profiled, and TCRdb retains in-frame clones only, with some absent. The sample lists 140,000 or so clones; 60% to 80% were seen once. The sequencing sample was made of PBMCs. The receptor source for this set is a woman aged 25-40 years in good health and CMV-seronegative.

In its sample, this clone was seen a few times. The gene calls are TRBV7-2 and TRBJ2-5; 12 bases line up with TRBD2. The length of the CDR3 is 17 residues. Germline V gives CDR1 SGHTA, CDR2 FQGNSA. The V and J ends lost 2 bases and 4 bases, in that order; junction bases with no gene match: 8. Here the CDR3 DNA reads TGTGCCAGCAGCTTAACGACTAGCGGGAGACGTGGAGAGACCCAGTACTTC. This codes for CASSLTTSGRRGETQYF.

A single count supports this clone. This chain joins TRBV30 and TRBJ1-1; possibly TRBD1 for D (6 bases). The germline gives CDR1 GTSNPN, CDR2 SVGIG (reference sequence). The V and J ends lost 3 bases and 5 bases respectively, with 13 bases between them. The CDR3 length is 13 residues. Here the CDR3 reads CAWSPGVETEAFF. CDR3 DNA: TGTGCCTGGAGCCCAGGGGTGGAGACTGAAGCTTTCTTT.

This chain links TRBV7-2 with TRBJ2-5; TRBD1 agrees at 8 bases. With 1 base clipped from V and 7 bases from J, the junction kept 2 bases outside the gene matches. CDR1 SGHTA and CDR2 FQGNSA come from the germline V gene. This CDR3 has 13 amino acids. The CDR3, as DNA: TGTGCCAGCAGCTTAGAACAGGGGGGGACCCAGTACTTC. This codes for CASSLEQGGTQYF.

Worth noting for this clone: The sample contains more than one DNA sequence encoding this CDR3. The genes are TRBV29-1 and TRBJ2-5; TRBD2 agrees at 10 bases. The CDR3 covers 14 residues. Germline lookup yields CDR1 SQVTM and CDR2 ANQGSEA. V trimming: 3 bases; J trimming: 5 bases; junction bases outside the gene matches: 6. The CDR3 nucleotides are TGCAGCGTTGAGGGAGCGGGAGGGGGCGAGACCCAGTACTTC. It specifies CSVEGAGGGETQYF.

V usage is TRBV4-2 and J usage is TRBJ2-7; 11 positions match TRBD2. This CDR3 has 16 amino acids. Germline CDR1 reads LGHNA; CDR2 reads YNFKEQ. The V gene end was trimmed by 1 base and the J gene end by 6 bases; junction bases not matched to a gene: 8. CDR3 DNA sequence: TGTGCCAGCAGCCAAGGCATAGCGGGAGGGCCTTCCGAGCAGTACTTC. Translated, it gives CASSQGIAGGPSEQYF.

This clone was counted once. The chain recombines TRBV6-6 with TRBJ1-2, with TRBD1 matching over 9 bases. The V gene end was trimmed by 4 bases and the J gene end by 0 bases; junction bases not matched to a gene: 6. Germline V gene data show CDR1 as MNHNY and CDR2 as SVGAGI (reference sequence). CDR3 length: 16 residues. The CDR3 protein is CASSLLGQGSNYGYTF. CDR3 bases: TGTGCCAGCAGTTTACTAGGACAGGGGTCTAACTATGGCTACACCTTC.

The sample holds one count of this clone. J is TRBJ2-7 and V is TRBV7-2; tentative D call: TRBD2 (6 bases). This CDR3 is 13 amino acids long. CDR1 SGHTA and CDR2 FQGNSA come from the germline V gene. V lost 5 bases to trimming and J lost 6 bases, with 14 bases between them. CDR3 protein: CASSAGGPCEQYV. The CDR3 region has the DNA TGTGCCAGCAGCGCCGGAGGGCCCTGCGAGCAGTACGTC.

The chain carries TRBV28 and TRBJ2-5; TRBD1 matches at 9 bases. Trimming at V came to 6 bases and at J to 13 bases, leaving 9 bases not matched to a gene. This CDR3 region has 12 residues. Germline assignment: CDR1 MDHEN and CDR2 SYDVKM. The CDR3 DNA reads TGTGCCAGCAGGGCCCACAGGGGGCAGTTGTACTTC. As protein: CASRAHRGQLYF.

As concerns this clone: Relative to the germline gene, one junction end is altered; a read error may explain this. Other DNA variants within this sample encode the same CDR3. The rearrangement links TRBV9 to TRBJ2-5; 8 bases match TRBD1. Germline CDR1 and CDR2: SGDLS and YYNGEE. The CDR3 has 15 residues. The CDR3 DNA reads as TGTGCCAGCAGTGTAGCTTTGACAGGGGAGGAGACCCAGTACTTC. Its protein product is CASSVALTGEETQYF.

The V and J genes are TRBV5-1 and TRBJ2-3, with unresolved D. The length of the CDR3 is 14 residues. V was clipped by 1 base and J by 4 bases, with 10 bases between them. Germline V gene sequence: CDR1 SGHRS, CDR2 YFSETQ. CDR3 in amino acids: CASSLSLASDTQYF. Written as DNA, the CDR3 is TGCGCCAGCAGCTTGTCCCTCGCGTCAGATACGCAGTATTTT.

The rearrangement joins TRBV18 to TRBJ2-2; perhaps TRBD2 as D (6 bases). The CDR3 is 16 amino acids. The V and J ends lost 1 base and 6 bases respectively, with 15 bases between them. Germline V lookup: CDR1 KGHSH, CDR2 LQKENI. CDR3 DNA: TGTGCCAGCTCACCACTCTCGGCGGGGTCAGCCGGGGAGCTGTTTTTT. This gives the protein CASSPLSAGSAGELFF.

This CDR3 reads CASNRDSYNEQFF. The CDR3 DNA reads as TGTGCCAGCAACCGGGACAGCTACAATGAGCAGTTCTTC. V is TRBV6-1 and J is TRBJ2-1; the match to TRBD1 covers 7 bases. The length of the CDR3 is 13 residues. Germline CDR1 is MNHNS and CDR2 is SASEGT. V dropped 7 bases and J dropped 3; count of bases not matched to a gene: 3.

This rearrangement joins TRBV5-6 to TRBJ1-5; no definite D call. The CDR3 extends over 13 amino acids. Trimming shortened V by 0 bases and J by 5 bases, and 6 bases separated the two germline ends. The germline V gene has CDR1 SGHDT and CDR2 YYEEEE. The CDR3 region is CASSLVGDQPQHF. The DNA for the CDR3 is TGTGCCAGCAGCTTGGTCGGAGATCAGCCCCAGCATTTT.

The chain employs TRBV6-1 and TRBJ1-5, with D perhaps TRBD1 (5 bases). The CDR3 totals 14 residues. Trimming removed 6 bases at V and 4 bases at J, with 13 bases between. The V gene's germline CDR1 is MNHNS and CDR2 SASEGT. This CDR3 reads CASRVGGSNQPQHF. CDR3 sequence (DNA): TGTGCCAGCAGGGTGGGGGGTTCTAATCAGCCCCAGCATTTT.

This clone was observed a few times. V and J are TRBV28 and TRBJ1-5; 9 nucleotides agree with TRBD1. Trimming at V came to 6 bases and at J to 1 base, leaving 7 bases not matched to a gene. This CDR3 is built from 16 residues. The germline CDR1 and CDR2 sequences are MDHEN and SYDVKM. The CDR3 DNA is TGTGCCAGCAGGACAGGGGGAGGGTGGAGCAATCAGCCCCAGCATTTT. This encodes CASRTGGGWSNQPQHF. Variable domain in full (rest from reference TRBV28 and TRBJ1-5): DVKVTQSSRYLVKRTGEKVFLECVQDMDHENMFWYRQDPGLGLRLIYFSYDVKMKEKGDIPEGYSVSREKKERFSLILESASTNQTSMYLCASRTGGGWSNQPQHFGDGTRLSIL.

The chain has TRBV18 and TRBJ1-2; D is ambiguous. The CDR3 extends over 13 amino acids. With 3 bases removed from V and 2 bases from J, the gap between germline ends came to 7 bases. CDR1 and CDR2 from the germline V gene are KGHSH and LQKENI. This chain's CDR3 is CASSPPVNYGYTF. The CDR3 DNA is TGTGCCAGCTCACCCCCGGTGAACTATGGCTACACCTTC.

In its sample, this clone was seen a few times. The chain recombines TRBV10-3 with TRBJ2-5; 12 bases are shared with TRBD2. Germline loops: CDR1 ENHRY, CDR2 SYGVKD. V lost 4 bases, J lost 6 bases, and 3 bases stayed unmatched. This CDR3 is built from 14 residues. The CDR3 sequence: CAISGLAGGQTQYF. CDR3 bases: TGTGCCATCAGTGGGCTAGCGGGGGGGCAGACCCAGTACTTC.

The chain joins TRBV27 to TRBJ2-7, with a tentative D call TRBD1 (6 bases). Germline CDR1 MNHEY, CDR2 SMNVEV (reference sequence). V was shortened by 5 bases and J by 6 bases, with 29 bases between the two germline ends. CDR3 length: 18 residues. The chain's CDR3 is CASSLSGTIFLLRGEQYV. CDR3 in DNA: TGTGCCAGCAGTCTCTCCGGGACAATTTTTTTACTTCGGGGCGAGCAGTACGTC.

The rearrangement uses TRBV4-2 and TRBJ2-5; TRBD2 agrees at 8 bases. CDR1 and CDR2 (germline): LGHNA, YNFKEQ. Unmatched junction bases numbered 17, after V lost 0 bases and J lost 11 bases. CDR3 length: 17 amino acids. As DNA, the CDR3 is TGTGCCAGCAGCCAAGATCGTGTCGGGGGGGCGGAGGTGGGTCAGTACTTC. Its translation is CASSQDRVGGAEVGQYF.

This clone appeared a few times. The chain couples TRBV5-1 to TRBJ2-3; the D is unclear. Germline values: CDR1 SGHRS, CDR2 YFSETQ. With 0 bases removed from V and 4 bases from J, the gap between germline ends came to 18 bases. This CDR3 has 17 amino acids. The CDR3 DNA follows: TGCGCCAGCAGCTTGGGTCGAAACGTCCAAGCGCCAGATACGCAGTATTTT. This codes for CASSLGRNVQAPDTQYF.

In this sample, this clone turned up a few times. The CDR3 nucleotides are TGCGCCAGCAGCTTGACGCGGGAGAGAAAAGAGACCCAGTACTTC. Translating gives CASSLTRERKETQYF. The chain combines TRBV5-1 with TRBJ2-5, with 7 positions matching TRBD2. Losses at the gene ends were 1 base for V and 3 bases for J; bases not matched to a gene: 6. Germline V gives CDR1 SGHRS, CDR2 YFSETQ. The length of the CDR3 is 15 residues.

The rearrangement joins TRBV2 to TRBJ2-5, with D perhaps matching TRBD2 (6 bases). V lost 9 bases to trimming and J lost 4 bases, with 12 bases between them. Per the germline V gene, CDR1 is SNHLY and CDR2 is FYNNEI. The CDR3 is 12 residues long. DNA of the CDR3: TGTGCCAGGCGGACCGGGGGAGAGACCCAGTACTTC. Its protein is CARRTGGETQYF.

For the CDR3, the DNA is TGTGCCAGCAGTCCGATACTAGCGGGAGTTGTTTGGCAGTACTTC. It is translated as CASSPILAGVVWQYF. The chain joins TRBV27 to TRBJ2-7, with 11 positions matching TRBD2. Germline CDR1 reads MNHEY; CDR2 reads SMNVEV (reference sequence). There are 15 residues in the CDR3. J was trimmed by 9 bases and V by 5 bases; bases with no gene match: 12.

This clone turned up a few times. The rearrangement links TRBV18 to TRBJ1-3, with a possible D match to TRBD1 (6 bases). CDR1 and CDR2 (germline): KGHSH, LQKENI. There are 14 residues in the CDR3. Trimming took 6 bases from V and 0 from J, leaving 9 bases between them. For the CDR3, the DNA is TGTGCCAGCTCGGAACAGGGCTCTGGAAACACCATATATTTT. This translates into CASSEQGSGNTIYF.